This T cell receptor (beta chain) was retrieved from a study of blood T cell repertoires in COVID-19. Study as a whole: COVID-19 samples, acute and convalescent, were from the United States, Italy and Spain. T cells, B-cell-depleted T cells, or PBMCs provided the cDNA or gDNA that served as material.

In the study's own analysis: Amplification of reference gene primers was used by the study to estimate nucleated cell counts. Some clones are missing from TCRdb's copy, which holds only in-frame ones; the method was immunoSEQ multiplex PCR. V, J and clone size reflect that table, while D and trimming were determined from the DNA. Altogether 190,000 or so clones are present, 86% being singletons, with the ten largest covering approximately 0.75%. The germline V gene encodes CDR1 SEHNR and CDR2 FQNEAQ (reference sequence). The CDR3 is made up of 13 amino acids. V gave up 2 bases and J gave up 4 bases, with 8 bases separating them.

The source is a woman in her seventies with acute or convalescent COVID-19. The chain employs TRBV7-9 and TRBJ1-1; no firm D call. Specimen: peripheral blood. CDR3 DNA sequence: TGTGCCAGCAGCTTAACAGTGGGCACTGAAGCTTTCTTT. Translating it yields CASSLTVGTEAFF.